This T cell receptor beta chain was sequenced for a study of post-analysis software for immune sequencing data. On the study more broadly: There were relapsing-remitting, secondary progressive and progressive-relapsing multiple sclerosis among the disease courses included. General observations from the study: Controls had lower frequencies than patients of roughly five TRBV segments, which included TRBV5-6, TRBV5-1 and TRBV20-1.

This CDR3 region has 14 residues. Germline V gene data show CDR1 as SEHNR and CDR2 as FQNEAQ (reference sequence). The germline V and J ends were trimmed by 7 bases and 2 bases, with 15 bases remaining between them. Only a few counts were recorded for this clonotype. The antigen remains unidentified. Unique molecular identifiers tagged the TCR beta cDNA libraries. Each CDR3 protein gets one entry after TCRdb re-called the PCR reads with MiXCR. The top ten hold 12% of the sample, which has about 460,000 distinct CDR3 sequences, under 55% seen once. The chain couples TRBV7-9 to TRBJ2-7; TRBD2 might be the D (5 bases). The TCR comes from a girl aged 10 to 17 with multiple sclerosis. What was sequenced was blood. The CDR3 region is CASNSWRVPYEQYF. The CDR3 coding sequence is TGTGCCAGCAACAGCTGGCGGGTGCCCTACGAGCAGTACTTC.